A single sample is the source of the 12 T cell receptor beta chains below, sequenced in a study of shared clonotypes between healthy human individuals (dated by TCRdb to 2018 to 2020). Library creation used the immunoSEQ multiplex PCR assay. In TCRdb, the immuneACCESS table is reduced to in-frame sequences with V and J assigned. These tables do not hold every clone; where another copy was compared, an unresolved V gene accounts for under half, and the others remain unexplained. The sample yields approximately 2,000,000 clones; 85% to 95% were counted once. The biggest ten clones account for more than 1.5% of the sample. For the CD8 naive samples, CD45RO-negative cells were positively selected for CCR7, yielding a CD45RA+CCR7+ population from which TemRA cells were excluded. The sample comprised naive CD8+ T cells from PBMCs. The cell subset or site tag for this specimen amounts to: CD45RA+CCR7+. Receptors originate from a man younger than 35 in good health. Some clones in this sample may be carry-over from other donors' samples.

CDR3: CASSYDGGVDGELFF. The CDR3 DNA sequence: TGTGCCAGCAGTTACGACGGGGGCGTCGACGGGGAGCTGTTTTTT. The chain joins TRBV6-6 to TRBJ2-2; perhaps D is TRBD1 or TRBD2 (6 bases each). Trimming cost V 2 bases and J 7 bases, with 14 bases left between them. The CDR3 consists of 15 residues. Germline assignment: CDR1 MNHNY and CDR2 SVGAGI (reference sequence).

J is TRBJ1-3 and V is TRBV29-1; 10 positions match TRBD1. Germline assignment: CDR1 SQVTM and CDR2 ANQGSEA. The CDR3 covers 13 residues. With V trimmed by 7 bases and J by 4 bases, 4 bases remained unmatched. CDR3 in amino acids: CSALTGGGNTIYF. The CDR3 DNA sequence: TGCAGCGCCTTGACAGGGGGCGGAAACACCATATATTTT.

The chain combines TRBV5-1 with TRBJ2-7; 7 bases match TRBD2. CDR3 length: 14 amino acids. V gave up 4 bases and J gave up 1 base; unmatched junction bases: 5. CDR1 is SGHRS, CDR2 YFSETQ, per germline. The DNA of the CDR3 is TGCGCCAGCAGCCGGGGGGACCTTTCCTACGAGCAGTACTTC. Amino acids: CASSRGDLSYEQYF. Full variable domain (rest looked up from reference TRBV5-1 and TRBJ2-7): KAGVTQTPRYLIKTRGQQVTLSCSPISGHRSVSWYQQTPGQGLQFLFEYFSETQRNKGNFPGRFSGRQFSNSRSEMNVSTLELGDSALYLCASSRGDLSYEQYFGPGTRLTVT.

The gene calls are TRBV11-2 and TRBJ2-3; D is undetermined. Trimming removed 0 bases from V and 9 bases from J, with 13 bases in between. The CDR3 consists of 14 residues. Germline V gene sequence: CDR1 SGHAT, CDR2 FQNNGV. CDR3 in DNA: TGTGCCAGCAGCTTAGACCCCTTAGCCGTAACGCAGTATTTT. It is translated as CASSLDPLAVTQYF.

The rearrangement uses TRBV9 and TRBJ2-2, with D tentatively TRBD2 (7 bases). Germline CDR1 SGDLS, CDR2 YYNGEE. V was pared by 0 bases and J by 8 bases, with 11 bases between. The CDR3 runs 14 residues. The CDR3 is CASSVAGGLGELFF. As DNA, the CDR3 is TGTGCCAGCAGCGTAGCGGGGGGCTTAGGGGAGCTGTTTTTT.

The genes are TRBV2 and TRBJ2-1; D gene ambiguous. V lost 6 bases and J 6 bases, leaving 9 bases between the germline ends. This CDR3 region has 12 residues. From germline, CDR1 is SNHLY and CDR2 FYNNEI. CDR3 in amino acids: CASRGLGNEQFF. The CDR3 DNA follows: TGTGCCAGCAGGGGTTTGGGCAATGAGCAGTTCTTC.

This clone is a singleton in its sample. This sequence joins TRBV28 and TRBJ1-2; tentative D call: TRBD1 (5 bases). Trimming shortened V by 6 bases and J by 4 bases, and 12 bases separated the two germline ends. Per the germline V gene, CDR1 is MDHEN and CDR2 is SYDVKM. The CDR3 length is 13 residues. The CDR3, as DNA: TGTGCCAGCAGATCAGGGCCTGGCTATGGCTACACCTTC. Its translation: CASRSGPGYGYTF.

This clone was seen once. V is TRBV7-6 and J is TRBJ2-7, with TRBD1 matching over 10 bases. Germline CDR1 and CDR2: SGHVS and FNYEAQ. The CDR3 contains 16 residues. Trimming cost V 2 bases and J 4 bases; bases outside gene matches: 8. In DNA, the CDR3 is TGTGCCAGCAGCTTACCCCGCGGGACAGGGGATTACGAGCAGTACTTC. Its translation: CASSLPRGTGDYEQYF.

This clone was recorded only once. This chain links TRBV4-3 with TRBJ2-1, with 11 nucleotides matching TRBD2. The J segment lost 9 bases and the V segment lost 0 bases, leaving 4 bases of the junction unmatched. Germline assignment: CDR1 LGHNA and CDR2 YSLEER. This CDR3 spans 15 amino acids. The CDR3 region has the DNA TGCGCCAGCAGCCAAGACACTAGCGGGAGATCTGAGCAGTTCTTC. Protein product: CASSQDTSGRSEQFF.

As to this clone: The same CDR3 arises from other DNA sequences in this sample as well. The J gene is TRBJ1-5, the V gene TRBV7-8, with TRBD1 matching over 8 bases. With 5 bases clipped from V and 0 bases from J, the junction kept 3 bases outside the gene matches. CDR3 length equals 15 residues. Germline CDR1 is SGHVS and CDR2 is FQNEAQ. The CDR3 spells CASSLDRASNQPQHF. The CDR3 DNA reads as TGTGCCAGCAGCCTGGACAGGGCTAGCAATCAGCCCCAGCATTTT.

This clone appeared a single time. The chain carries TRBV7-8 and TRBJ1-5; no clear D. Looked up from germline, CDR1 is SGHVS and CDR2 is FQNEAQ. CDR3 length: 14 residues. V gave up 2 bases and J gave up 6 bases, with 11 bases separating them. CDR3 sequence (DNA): TGTGCCAGCAGCTTACCGACACCCGGTCAGCCCCAGCATTTT. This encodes CASSLPTPGQPQHF. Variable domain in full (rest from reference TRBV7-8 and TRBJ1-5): GAGVSQSPRYKVAKRGQDVALRCDPISGHVSLFWYQQALGQGPEFLTYFQNEAQLDKSGLPSDRFFAERPEGSVSTLKIQRTQQEDSAVYLCASSLPTPGQPQHFGDGTRLSIL.

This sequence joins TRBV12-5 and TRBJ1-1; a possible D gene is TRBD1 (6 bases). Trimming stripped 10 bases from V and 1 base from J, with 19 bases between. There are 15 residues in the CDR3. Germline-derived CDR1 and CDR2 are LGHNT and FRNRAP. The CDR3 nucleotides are TGTGCTACCCGGGACACCAACATAGAGAACACTGAAGCTTTCTTT. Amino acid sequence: CATRDTNIENTEAFF.